This T cell receptor (beta chain) stems from a study of cytomegalovirus exposure and HLA in healthy donors (dated by TCRdb to 2016 to 2017). For the wider study: In an earlier analysis of fewer than 750 of the donors, about 260 Gb of sequence data and 120 million or so unique TCR beta sequences from roughly 200 million T cells were reported. The study combined high-throughput TCR immunosequencing, statistical association of individual TCRs with disease status, and machine learning to predict cytomegalovirus infection status. Every discovery cohort repertoire had been produced on one sequencing platform. Alongside the repertoire data, information on donor age, sex, ethnicity and CMV serostatus was compiled. The genetic ancestry cluster associated with self-reported Caucasian donors included over 80% of the roughly 400 genotyped donors. Typing coverage differed by locus: A, B, C, DRB1 and DQB1 were typed in roughly 620-630 donors, DQA1 in about 500, DPA1 in approximately 600, and DPB1 in roughly 470. In a later analysis, previously published TCR beta repertoires from 666 donors were re-analyzed and high-resolution HLA genotyping was added so that TCR occurrence patterns could be studied. Rather than using new phenotypic data, the later analysis identified candidate immune exposures from TCR beta sequences and from how often those sequences occurred across donors. Because of strong linkage in the cohort, roughly five DR-DQ haplotypes were treated as single units for association and clustering. On average, around 240,000 unique TCR beta nucleotide sequences were sequenced per donor among about 400 genotyped donors of the cohort, with roughly 18% of those sequences being non-productive. Using immunosequencing, the study profiled T cell repertoires from fewer than 700 subjects and related those repertoires to cytomegalovirus serostatus. An early release that covered roughly 600 HLA-typed donors contained 250 to 350 gigabases of sequencing data and 75 million to 100 million unique TCR sequences. A separate validation cohort of over 95 different subjects was used in addition to the approximately 700-subject first cohort. The study aimed to test whether cataloging public T cell receptors could reveal signatures of past pathogen exposure. An earlier analysis of around 580 of the donors used high-throughput TCR beta sequencing to judge whether each TCR beta V gene segment behaved as functional or pseudogenic. A later genetic analysis took genome-wide SNP genotypes for about three fifths of the roughly 670 donors and used that subset as a discovery cohort. HLA typing covered class I and class II loci at four-digit resolution.

The library came from the immunoSEQ multiplex PCR assay. For the multiplex PCR, a mixture combining 60 forward primers for TCR Vbeta segments and 13 reverse primers for TCR Jbeta segments was used. A multiplex PCR assay on genomic DNA amplified the CDR3 region of rearranged TCR beta genes. On the Illumina HiSeq System, the amplified TCR beta libraries were sequenced as 87-base-pair reads. In the original analysis: In a later analysis, tens of millions of unique TCR beta chains were counted across the roughly 610 repertoires, and roughly 11 million of these chains were shared by at least two donors. Raw reads were error-corrected and collapsed into unique sequences by a nearest-neighbor algorithm in which closely related sequences were merged to remove PCR and sequencing errors. V, D and J gene segments were assigned by aligning CDR3 sequences to IMGT reference sequences. For a sequence to be retained, a match of at least six nucleotides was required to both a V gene segment and a J gene segment. Rearrangements were classified as productive when the CDR3 lacked stop codons and remained in frame with V and J, and all other rearrangements were classified as non-productive. CDR3 was defined by IMGT convention, running from the second conserved V-encoded cysteine to the conserved J-encoded phenylalanine. The earlier analysis of about 570 of the donors excluded any sequence lacking an unambiguous match to a single V gene segment. An earlier analysis of several hundred of the donors called V segments functional above 56.7% productive rearrangements and segregating when the between-donor standard deviation exceeded 5%. A statistical classification framework was developed to diagnose cytomegalovirus status using the catalog of TCR beta chain sequences. In a later analysis, TCR nucleotide sequences were compared against IMGT/GENE-DB human TR gene sequences so that V and J genes could be assigned. Using the TCRdist pipeline, a later analysis assigned CDR3 sequences along with most-parsimonious VDJ recombination scenarios. In a later analysis, each TCR beta chain was defined by its CDR3 amino acid sequence together with its V-gene family, and reads lacking a unique V-gene family were excluded. In a later analysis, approximately 590 highly shared, low-generation-probability nucleotide sequences were removed to address suspected cross-contamination and a sequencing artifact. A later analysis calculated a clonal expansion index for each public chain from normalized within-repertoire ranks of inferred template counts. In a later analysis, generation probabilities were computed using a VDJ recombination model fitted to out-of-frame rearrangements, and the results were checked against IGoR. Hypergeometric tests were used in a later analysis to score TCR-TCR, TCR-HLA and TCR-CMV co-occurrence, with a repertoire-size bias correction applied to the TCR pairs. A later analysis estimated false discovery rates by permuting HLA or CMV assignments 20 times. In a later analysis, co-occurring TCRs were grouped using DBSCAN, and TCRdist sequence similarity was added for clustering within HLA-allele-positive subsets. For co-occurrence clustering, repertoires with fewer than 30,000 or more than 120,000 public chains were excluded, along with 4 to 6 repertoires with anomalous nucleotide sharing. The clones in this table, taken by TCRdb from immuneACCESS, are in-frame only. Not every clone is retained; where verified, under half of the shortfall comes from an unresolved V gene, and the cause of the rest is unknown. The V and J calls and the clone size are those of that table, but D and trimming were determined from the DNA. Recorded for this sample are 200,000 or so clones; approximately 81% of them occurred a single time. The ten largest make up around 0.24% of the sample.

The cohort consisted of 600 to 700 healthy bone marrow donors. At the time of sampling, every cohort member was nominally healthy, though immune exposures that went unrecorded were likely present. The donor was CMV seronegative and belonged to the group of around 400 seronegative cohort members. A peripheral blood sample was collected from each donor, and TCR beta sequencing was performed on peripheral blood mononuclear cells. Genomic DNA was extracted from the blood cell samples with the Qiagen DNeasy Blood Extraction Kit. This clone was picked up one time. It lacks a known antigen. No base qualities exist here, and no much larger clone lies one base off it. The paper as a whole reports these results and caveats: Across donors, most TCR sequences were observed very rarely, whereas some public TCRs were present in many individuals. When HLA alleles, especially DR and DQ, strongly co-occurred, attributing TCR associations to individual alleles was difficult. In this cohort, only TCR beta chains were sequenced, and detectable features were limited by the absence of alpha or paired-chain data. About 17 rarely observed V segments, including chromosome 9 orphons, were excluded from the earlier analysis of about 600 of the donors because counts were too low. For the cohort, immune exposure information was limited to CMV serostatus. The authors suggested that the approach could potentially be extended to other disease states and immunological phenotypes. Some IMGT-functional V segments, including TRBV6-2 and TRBV6-3, could not be told apart with the 87-base-pair reads, so those segments were excluded. In a later analysis, TCR association rates were found to vary across HLA loci, with the most associated TCRs seen for DRB1 alleles and the fewest for HLA-C alleles. A later genetic analysis associated a missense DCLRE1C variant with V-gene and J-gene trimming of TCR beta chains, and an independent cohort replicated the association. A few of the identified cytomegalovirus-associated TCR beta chains were confirmed in vitro to be specific for cytomegalovirus antigens. A later analysis found that HLA-associated TCR beta chains were more clonally expanded and had lower generation probabilities than equally common non-associated chains. A cluster of highly shared sequence variants was judged likely to be a technical artifact of the sequencing pipeline. Roughly uniform sequencing depth across donors was assumed in presence/absence analyses, although this assumption may not hold. Broadly in line with IMGT annotations, most TCR beta V segments showed up in productive rearrangements about 90% or about 30% of the time in an earlier analysis of several hundred of the donors. Most CMV-associated TCR beta chains appeared to be HLA-restricted in a later analysis, and the HLA associations seemed to be driven largely by CMV exposure. The study listed approximately 150 TCR beta chains as associated with cytomegalovirus. Specific HLA alleles were associated with some 15,000 TCR beta sequences at a false discovery rate of 0.05 in a later analysis. Cytomegalovirus status was reported to be diagnosed by the classifier with high specificity and sensitivity in both the original and validation cohorts. A later genetic analysis reported fewer N-insertions in productive TCRs among donors in an Asian-associated ancestry cluster than the roughly 650-donor mean. Because HLA typing was unavailable for some donors at each locus, only the typed subset was used in association tests. Linkage disequilibrium might explain the correlated functional status among segregating V segments, but an unknown experimental factor could not be ruled out. A further reported finding was that TCR beta sequences accurately predicted the HLA-A and HLA-B alleles for most subjects in the first cohort. Several of the top co-occurrence clusters appeared to be linked to parvovirus B19, influenza, CMV and Epstein-Barr virus, according to a later analysis.

V was cut back by 0 bases and J by 3 bases, leaving a gap of 6 bases between them. CDR1 and CDR2 (MNHNS, SASEGT) derive from the germline V gene. CDR3 length: 14 amino acids, cysteine to phenylalanine. The CDR3 DNA has 42 bases and is translated from base 1. Sequenced input: PBMCs. The chain is made from TRBV6-1 and TRBJ1-3; no D gene can be assigned with confidence. The receptor's source is a boy younger than 18 in good health and CMV-seronegative. The CDR3 sequence is CASSEASYGNTIYF. The DNA reads as follows: TGTGCCAGCAGTGAAGCTTCCTATGGAAACACCATATATTTT.